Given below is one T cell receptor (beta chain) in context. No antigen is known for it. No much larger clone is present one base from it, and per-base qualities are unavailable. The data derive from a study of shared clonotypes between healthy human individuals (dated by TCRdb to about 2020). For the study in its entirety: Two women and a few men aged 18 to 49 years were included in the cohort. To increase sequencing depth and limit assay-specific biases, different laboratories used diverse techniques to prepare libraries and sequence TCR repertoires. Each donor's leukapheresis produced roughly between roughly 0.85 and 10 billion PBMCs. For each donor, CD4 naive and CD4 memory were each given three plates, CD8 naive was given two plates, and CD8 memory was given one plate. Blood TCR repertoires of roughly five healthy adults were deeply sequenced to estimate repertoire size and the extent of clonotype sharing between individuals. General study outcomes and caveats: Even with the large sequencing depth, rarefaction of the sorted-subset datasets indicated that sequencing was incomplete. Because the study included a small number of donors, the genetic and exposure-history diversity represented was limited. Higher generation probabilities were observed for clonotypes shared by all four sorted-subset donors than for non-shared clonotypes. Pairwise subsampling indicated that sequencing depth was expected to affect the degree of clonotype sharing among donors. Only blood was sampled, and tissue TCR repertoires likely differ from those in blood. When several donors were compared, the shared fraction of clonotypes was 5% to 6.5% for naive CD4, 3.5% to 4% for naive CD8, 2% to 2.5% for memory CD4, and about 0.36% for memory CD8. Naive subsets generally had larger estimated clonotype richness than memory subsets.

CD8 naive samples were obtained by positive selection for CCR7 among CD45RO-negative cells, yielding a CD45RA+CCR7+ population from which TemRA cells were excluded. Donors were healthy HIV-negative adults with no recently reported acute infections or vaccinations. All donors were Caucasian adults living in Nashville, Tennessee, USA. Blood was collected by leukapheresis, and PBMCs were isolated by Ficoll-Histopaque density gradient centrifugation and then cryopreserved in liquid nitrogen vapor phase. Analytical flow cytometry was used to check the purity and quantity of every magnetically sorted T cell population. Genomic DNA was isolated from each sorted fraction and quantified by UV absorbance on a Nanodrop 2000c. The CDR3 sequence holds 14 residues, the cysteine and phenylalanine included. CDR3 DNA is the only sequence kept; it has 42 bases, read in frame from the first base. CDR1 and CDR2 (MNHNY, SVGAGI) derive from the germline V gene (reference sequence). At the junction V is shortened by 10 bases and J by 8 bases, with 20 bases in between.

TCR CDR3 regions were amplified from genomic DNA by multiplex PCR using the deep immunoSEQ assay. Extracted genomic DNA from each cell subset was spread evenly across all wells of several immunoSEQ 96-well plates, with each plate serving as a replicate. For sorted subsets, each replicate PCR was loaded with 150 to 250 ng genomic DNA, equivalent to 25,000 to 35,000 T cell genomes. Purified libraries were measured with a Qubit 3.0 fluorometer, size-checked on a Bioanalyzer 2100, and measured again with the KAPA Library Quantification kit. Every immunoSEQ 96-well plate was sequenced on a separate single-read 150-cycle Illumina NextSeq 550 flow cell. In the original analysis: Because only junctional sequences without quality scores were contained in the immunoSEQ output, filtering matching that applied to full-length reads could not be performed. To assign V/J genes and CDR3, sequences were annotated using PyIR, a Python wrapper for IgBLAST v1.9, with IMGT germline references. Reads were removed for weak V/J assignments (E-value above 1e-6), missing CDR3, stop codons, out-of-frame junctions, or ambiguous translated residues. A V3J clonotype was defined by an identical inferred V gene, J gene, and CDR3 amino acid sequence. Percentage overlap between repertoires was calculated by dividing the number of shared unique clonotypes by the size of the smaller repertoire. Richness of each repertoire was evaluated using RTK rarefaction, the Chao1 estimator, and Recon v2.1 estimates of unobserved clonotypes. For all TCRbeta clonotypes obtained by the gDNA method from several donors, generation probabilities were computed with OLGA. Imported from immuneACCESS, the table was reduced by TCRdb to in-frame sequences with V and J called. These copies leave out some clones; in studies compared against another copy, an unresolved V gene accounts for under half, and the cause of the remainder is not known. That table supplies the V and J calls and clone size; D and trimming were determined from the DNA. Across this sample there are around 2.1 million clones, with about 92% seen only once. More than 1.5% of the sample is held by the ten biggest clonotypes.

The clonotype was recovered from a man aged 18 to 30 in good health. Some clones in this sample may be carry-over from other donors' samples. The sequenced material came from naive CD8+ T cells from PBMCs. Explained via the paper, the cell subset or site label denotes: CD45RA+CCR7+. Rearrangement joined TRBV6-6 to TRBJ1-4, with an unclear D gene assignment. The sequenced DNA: TGTGCCACCAAAAGGGTTGGGGTGGAGGAAAAACTGTTTTTT. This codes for CATKRVGVEEKLFF.